These T cell receptor beta chains were read from a single sample in a study of spatial heterogeneity in lung cancer. From the 5' RACE reads, TCRdb called clonotypes with MiXCR, one entry per CDR3 protein. The table includes roughly 4,000 distinct CDR3 sequences, 5% to 6% detected once. The sequences come from lung tumor tissue, collected at surgery. The receptors stem from a female donor with early-stage non-small cell lung cancer. The conserved cysteine and the conserved F or W are not part of the CDR3 here. The D gene is left open where the match is weak.

11	TRBV7-9	.	TRBJ1-2	ASSPLRAGGYT
13	TRBV18	TRBD2	TRBJ2-6	ASSPVSGGPNVLT
10	TRBV12-3/TRBV12-4	.	TRBJ1-1	ASSSNAGGAF
13	TRBV20-1	TRBD1	TRBJ2-3	SARVAGGYTDTQY
11	TRBV27	TRBD2	TRBJ2-5	ASRLAGAETQY
13	TRBV25-1	TRBD1	TRBJ2-7	ASSEVGQGHYEQY
11	TRBV5-5	.	TRBJ2-3	ASKEGRLDTQY
9	TRBV10-3	.	TRBJ2-7	AISEDYEQY
13	TRBV6-1	TRBD2	TRBJ2-2	ASSEGLAGGGELF
11	TRBV10-3	.	TRBJ2-1	AISESKEREQF
10	TRBV28	.	TRBJ1-1	ASRAGFTEAF
10	TRBV20-1	.	TRBJ2-3	SALRETDTQY
12	TRBV4-1	TRBD1	TRBJ2-7	ASSPLGRGYEQY
15	TRBV11-2	.	TRBJ1-4	ASSLDNLGVPNEKLF
12	TRBV30	.	TRBJ2-3	AWSRGGGTDTQY
11	TRBV6-1	.	TRBJ2-7	ASRLGQSYEQY
12	TRBV11-2	.	TRBJ2-3	ASSLGLPTDTQY
11	TRBV6-2/TRBV6-3	.	TRBJ1-1	ASSSWENTEAF
13	TRBV7-3	.	TRBJ2-5	ASSLLGEAGETQY
12	TRBV7-2	.	TRBJ2-2	ASWAGGFTGELF
13	TRBV5-4	.	TRBJ2-1	ASSPPHASYNEQF
16	TRBV7-3	TRBD2	TRBJ2-2	ASSFPPRGRVNTGELF
13	TRBV2	.	TRBJ1-5	ASSEYQGSNQPQH
14	TRBV29-1	.	TRBJ2-6	SVETDVDSGANVLT
11	TRBV12-2	.	TRBJ1-2	ASRPPGSDGYT
15	TRBV18	TRBD1	TRBJ1-2	ASSPDRGIGLNYGYT
13	TRBV11-2	.	TRBJ2-7	ASSFSSVSSYEQY
15	TRBV18	.	TRBJ1-3	ASSPQSQGSSGNTIY
13	TRBV20-1	.	TRBJ2-3	SATPAGGYTDTQY
11	TRBV18	.	TRBJ2-5	ASSPNRQETQY
13	TRBV7-9	TRBD2	TRBJ2-2	ASRGLAINTGELF
12	TRBV7-2	TRBD2	TRBJ2-7	ASSRGLAGREQY
14	TRBV4-1	.	TRBJ2-3	ASSSRETQGSDTQY
12	TRBV11-3	.	TRBJ2-5	ASSNRGTQETQY
13	TRBV28	TRBD1	TRBJ1-2	ASTSQGARIDGYT
13	TRBV7-9	.	TRBJ2-3	ASSPRQGRSDTQY
10	TRBV30	.	TRBJ2-1	AWSFGYNEQF
15	TRBV7-9	TRBD2	TRBJ2-1	ASTSLRGLAGVNEQF
8	TRBV29-1	.	TRBJ2-5	SADQETQY
13	TRBV6-1	.	TRBJ2-7	ASVRTVTRSYEQY
10	TRBV10-1	.	TRBJ2-1	ASSEYSNEQF
13	TRBV12-3/TRBV12-4	.	TRBJ1-6	ASSFGTGGNSPLH